This T cell receptor (beta chain) emerged from a study of Ad26.COV2.S vaccination and SARS-CoV-2 variants. About the study: Vaccine-arm donor from the placebo-controlled COV1001 Ad26.COV2.S trial. Study-wide results and limits: Placebo recipients and vaccine recipients were similar in non-spike TCR breadth.

Germline CDR1 is KGHSH and CDR2 is LQKENI. The CDR3 runs 18 residues. Trimming removed 1 base from V and 0 bases from J, with 16 bases in between. The treatment is: around 19 received Ad26.COV2.S at low or high dose, single or two shots; 5 received placebo; per-sample allocation not given. Sampling was performed 63 days after the first vaccine or placebo injection. This adult donor, from Boston, was 18-55 years old. This clone has just one count. The antigen remains unidentified. Assay used: immunoSEQ multiplex PCR; TCRdb lists only in-frame clones, some missing. This table holds about 420,000 clones, around 87% found once.

This rearrangement joins TRBV18 to TRBJ2-4; D possibly uses TRBD1 or TRBD2 (6 bases each). The receptor's source is a person aged 18 to 65 who received the Ad26.COV2.S COVID-19 vaccine or a placebo. The specimen comprised peripheral blood, sampled in a trial of Ad26.COV2.S vaccine versus placebo. The CDR3 reads CASSPLNSGAIAKNIQYF. In DNA form, the CDR3 reads TGTGCCAGCTCACCACTTAACTCGGGGGCCATAGCCAAAAACATTCAGTACTTC.